This is a list of T cell receptor beta chains from one sample in a study of STAT3 mutations in large granular lymphocyte leukemia. The repertoire was sequenced with immunoSEQ multiplex PCR; TCRdb's copy has only in-frame clones and lacks some. The table lists 20,000 to 30,000 clones, 85% to 95% of them singletons. Sequenced input: peripheral blood mononuclear cells. Every receptor here comes from a man aged 40-50 years with T-cell large granular lymphocyte leukemia. Some clones in this sample may be carry-over from other donors' samples. CDR3s include the opening cysteine and the closing phenylalanine or tryptophan. Fields, in order: clone size, J gene, D gene, V gene, CDR3 protein, CDR3 DNA. A D gene is named only where the DNA matches it firmly. Some rows have no size entry. The others give once, few or many, or a class for an expanded clone.

once | TRBJ1-2 | . | TRBV30 | CAWSVYARPTRFYGYTF | TGTGCCTGGAGTGTATACGCCCGTCCAACTCGATTCTATGGCTACACCTTC
. | TRBJ1-1 | TRBD1 | TRBV5-1 | CASSFPRGQAEAFF | TGCGCCAGCAGCTTTCCCAGGGGGCAAGCCGAGGCTTTCTTT
. | TRBJ1-6 | . | TRBV30 | CAWSKRDNSPLHF | TGTGCCTGGAGTAAAAGGGATAATTCACCCCTCCACTTT
. | TRBJ1-2 | TRBD1 | TRBV27 | CASSLAPGQGLNYGYTF | TGTGCCAGCAGTTTGGCCCCGGGACAGGGTCTCAACTATGGCTACACCTTC
. | TRBJ1-1 | . | TRBV18 | CASSPTAGEFSEAFF | TGTGCCAGCTCACCAACGGCAGGGGAGTTCTCTGAAGCTTTCTTT
. | TRBJ1-3 | TRBD1 | TRBV18 | CASSTGVTGNTIYF | TGTGCCAGCTCGACAGGGGTTACTGGAAACACCATATATTTT
. | TRBJ2-6 | . | TRBV18 | CASSPNLPRAGANVLTF | TGTGCCAGCTCACCAAACCTGCCCCGGGCTGGGGCCAACGTCCTGACTTTC
. | TRBJ1-1 | TRBD1 | TRBV19 | CASSLIAGTGDTEAFF | TGTGCCAGTAGCTTAATAGCCGGGACAGGCGACACTGAAGCTTTCTTT
few | TRBJ1-1 | TRBD1 | TRBV9 | CASSTGQVTNTEAFF | TGTGCCAGCAGCACGGGACAGGTAACGAACACTGAAGCTTTCTTT
. | TRBJ2-5 | . | TRBV12-5 | CASSGELGETQYF | TGTGCTAGTTCGGGGGAGTTGGGAGAGACCCAGTACTTC
. | TRBJ1-6 | . | TRBV2 | CASRRAPGDSPLHF | TGTGCCAGCAGGCGCGCCCCAGGGGATTCACCCCTCCACTTT
. | TRBJ1-5 | . | TRBV18 | CASSSGGGLNQPQHF | TGTGCCAGCTCATCGGGGGGGGGCCTCAATCAGCCCCAGCATTTT
. | TRBJ2-7 | . | TRBV28 | CASSLYGWRGVGEQYF | TGTGCCAGCAGTTTATACGGATGGAGGGGCGTAGGCGAGCAGTACTTC
. | TRBJ1-4 | TRBD1 | TRBV7-2 | CASNAGQGAEKLFF | TGTGCCAGCAACGCCGGACAGGGGGCAGAAAAACTGTTTTTT
. | TRBJ1-1 | TRBD1 | TRBV29-1 | CSPSLRTGLAFF | TGCAGCCCCTCTCTGAGGACAGGGTTAGCTTTCTTT
. | TRBJ2-5 | . | TRBV29-1 | CSVLGTGETQYF | TGCAGCGTTTTAGGGACGGGGGAGACCCAGTACTTC
. | TRBJ1-1 | . | TRBV10-2 | CASSARQLEAGGAFF | TGCGCCAGCAGTGCCAGACAGTTGGAGGCGGGGGGAGCTTTCTTT
. | TRBJ2-1 | TRBD2 | TRBV27 | CASSAGTSGGEQFF | TGTGCCAGCAGTGCCGGGACTAGCGGGGGGGAGCAGTTCTTC
. | TRBJ2-7 | . | TRBV18 | CASSPPAGAAYEQYF | TGTGCCAGCTCACCACCGGCGGGGGCCGCCTACGAGCAGTACTTC
. | TRBJ2-7 | . | TRBV5-4 | CASSSSHEQYF | TGTGCCAGCAGCTCTTCACACGAGCAGTACTTC
. | TRBJ2-1 | . | TRBV4-3 | CASSQEGGLYNEQFF | TGCGCCAGCAGCCAAGAAGGGGGACTCTACAATGAGCAGTTCTTC
. | TRBJ2-5 | TRBD1 | TRBV5-6 | CASSPTGSPRETQYF | TGTGCCAGCAGCCCGACAGGGTCCCCCCGGGAGACCCAGTACTTC